The rows below give T cell receptor beta chains drawn from one sample of a study of blood T cells in healthy people across ages. Using its own MiXCR run on the 5' RACE reads, TCRdb lists one record per CDR3 protein. The data hold some 1.5 million distinct CDR3 sequences, with roughly 27% observed a single time. The sample comprised blood. These receptors originate from a woman in her 30s in good health. The CDR3 runs from the conserved cysteine through the conserved F or W. A D gene is named only where the DNA matches it firmly. The size of a clone is reported for some rows only, either as once, few or many, or as a class for expanded clones.

TRBJ2-1 | TRBV7-9 | . | . | TGTGCCAGCAGCTTAGGGGCGAACGTGAGGGGCGAGAAGCAGTTCTTC | CASSLGANVRGEKQFF
TRBJ2-1 | TRBV7-2 | . | . | TGTGCCAGCAGCCCACGGCGAGGGCTAGGGGAGCAGTTCTTC | CASSPRRGLGEQFF
TRBJ1-2 | TRBV7-6 | many | . | TGTGCCAGCAGCTTAGATGGGCATGGCTACACCTTC | CASSLDGHGYTF
TRBJ2-7 | TRBV23-1 | . | TRBD1 | TGCGCCAGCAGTCTGAACAAACGGGACAGGGACTCCTACGAGCAGTACTTC | CASSLNKRDRDSYEQYF
TRBJ1-5 | TRBV28 | few | . | TGTGCCAGCAGTTTAGGCGGAACGGCTCAGCCCCAGCATTTT | CASSLGGTAQPQHF
TRBJ2-7 | TRBV9 | . | TRBD2 | TGTGCCAGCAGCGTAAGCGGGAGTCCCTGCGAGCAGTACTTC | CASSVSGSPCEQYF
TRBJ2-1 | TRBV19 | . | TRBD2 | TGTGCCAGTAGTATTAGCGGGAGAACTGAGCAGATCTTC | CASSISGRTEQIF
TRBJ2-7 | TRBV6-5 | many | . | TGTGCCAGCAGTCAGCAGTGGATTCAAGGTCACGAGCAGTACTTC | CASSQQWIQGHEQYF
TRBJ1-1 | TRBV5-1 | . | . | TGCGCCAGCAGCTTGGATGTCCCGGGCAGGGTGAACACTGAAGCTTTCTTT | CASSLDVPGRVNTEAFF
TRBJ2-5 | TRBV6-8 | few | . | TGTGCCAGCAGCCTCCTCCTCCACGACGGGCAAGAGACCCAGTACTTC | CASSLLLHDGQETQYF
TRBJ2-3 | TRBV20-1 | few | TRBD2 | TGCAGTGCTAGCCCGCACCCCCCAGCGGGGAAAGGAACGCAGTATTTT | CSASPHPPAGKGTQYF
TRBJ2-5 | TRBV7-2 | few | . | TGTGCCAGCAGCCCTATGGGCTACCAAGAGACCCAGTACTTC | CASSPMGYQETQYF
TRBJ1-1 | TRBV5-1 | few | . | TGCGCCAGCAGCGCTACCAGCAGCCAGAACACTGAAGCTTTCTTT | CASSATSSQNTEAFF
TRBJ2-6 | TRBV5-1 | . | TRBD1 | TGCGCCAGCAGCTTGGATTTAGGACAGGGTTCTGGGGCCAACGTCCTGACTTTC | CASSLDLGQGSGANVLTF
TRBJ2-1 | TRBV6-4 | many | . | TGTGCCAGCAGCGAACAGGGGGGGACGTCCAATGAGCAGTTCTTC | CASSEQGGTSNEQFF
TRBJ2-7 | TRBV6-1 | . | . | TGTGCCGGCAGTGAAGGGGTCCGCTACGAGCAGTACTTC | CAGSEGVRYEQYF
TRBJ1-4 | TRBV15 | few | TRBD1 | TGTGCCACCAGCAGAGATAGGACAGGGGGCTGGGAAAAACTGTTTTTT | CATSRDRTGGWEKLFF
TRBJ2-3 | TRBV10-3 | . | . | TGTGCCATTACAAACGCAGGGCCGAGAGCAGATACGCAGTATTTT | CAITNAGPRADTQYF
TRBJ1-2 | TRBV7-6 | few | TRBD1 | TGTGCCAGCAGTCAGGGGGGCTATGTCTACACCTTC | CASSQGGYVYTF
TRBJ2-1 | TRBV11-3 | . | . | TGTGCCAGCAGCTTAGGTGGACGCGACGTGGATGAGCAGTTCTTC | CASSLGGRDVDEQFF
TRBJ2-7 | TRBV15 | once | . | TGTGCCACCAGCAGAGACAGTACGGAGACCCGGTACTTC | CATSRDSTETRYF
TRBJ2-5 | TRBV5-5 | few | TRBD2 | TGTTCCAGCAGCTTGGGGGCTAGCGGGGGGGGAGAGACCCAGTACTTC | CSSSLGASGGGETQYF
TRBJ2-1 | TRBV5-1 | few | . | TGCGCCAGCAGCCAAATGGGGACCTACAATGAGCAGTTCTTC | CASSQMGTYNEQFF
TRBJ1-1 | TRBV28 | . | TRBD1 | TGTGCCAGCACCCCCTACGGACAGGGAGGGCGGCACACTGAAGCTTTCTTT | CASTPYGQGGRHTEAFF
TRBJ1-1 | TRBV20-1 | . | . | TGCAGTGCTAGAGATCGGTACCTAATGAACACTGAAGCTTTCTTT | CSARDRYLMNTEAFF
TRBJ1-1 | TRBV6-1 | . | . | TGTGCCAGCAGTGAATGGGCGAGGACGGGCGAAGCTTTCTTT | CASSEWARTGEAFF